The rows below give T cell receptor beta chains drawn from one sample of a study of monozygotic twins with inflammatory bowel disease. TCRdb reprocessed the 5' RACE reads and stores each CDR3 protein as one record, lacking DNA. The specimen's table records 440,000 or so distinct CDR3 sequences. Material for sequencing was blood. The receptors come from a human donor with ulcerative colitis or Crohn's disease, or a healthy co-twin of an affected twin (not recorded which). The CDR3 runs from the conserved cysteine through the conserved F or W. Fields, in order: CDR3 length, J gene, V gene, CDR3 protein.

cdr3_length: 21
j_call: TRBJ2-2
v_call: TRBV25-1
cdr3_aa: CASSEYWDSPSPPTNTGELFF

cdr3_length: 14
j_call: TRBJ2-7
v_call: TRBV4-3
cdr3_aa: CASSQDFRSYEQYF

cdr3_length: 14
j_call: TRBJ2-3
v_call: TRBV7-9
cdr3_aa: CASSLSRTRGTQYF

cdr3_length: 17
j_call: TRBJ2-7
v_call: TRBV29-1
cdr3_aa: CSVRGSRGQGSSYEQYF

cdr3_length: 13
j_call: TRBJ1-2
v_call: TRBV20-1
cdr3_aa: CSASSGFSYGYTF

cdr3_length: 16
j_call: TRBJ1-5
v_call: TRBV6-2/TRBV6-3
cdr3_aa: CASSYGRVSGNQPQHF

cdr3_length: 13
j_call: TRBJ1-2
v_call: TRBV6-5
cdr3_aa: CASRSPRNYGYTF

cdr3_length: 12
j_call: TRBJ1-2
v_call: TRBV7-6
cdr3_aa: CASGIVNYGYTF

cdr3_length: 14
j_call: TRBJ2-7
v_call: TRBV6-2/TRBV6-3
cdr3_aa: CASGTSGSTYEQYF

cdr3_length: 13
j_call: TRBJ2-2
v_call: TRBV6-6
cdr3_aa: CASVRSHAGELFF

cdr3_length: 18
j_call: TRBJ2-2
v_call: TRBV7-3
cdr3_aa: CASSAEGASNSNTGELFF

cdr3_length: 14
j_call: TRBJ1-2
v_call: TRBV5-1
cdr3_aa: CASSLQTGGVGYTF

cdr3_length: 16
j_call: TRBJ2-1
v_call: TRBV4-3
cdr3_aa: CASSQGRAGSYNEQFF

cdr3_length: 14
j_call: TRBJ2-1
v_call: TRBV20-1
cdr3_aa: CSVTGTRRANEQFF

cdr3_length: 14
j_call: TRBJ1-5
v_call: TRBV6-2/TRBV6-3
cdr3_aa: CASSYLNRNQPQHF

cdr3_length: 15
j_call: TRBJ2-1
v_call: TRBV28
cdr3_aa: CASSFAGLGHNEQFF

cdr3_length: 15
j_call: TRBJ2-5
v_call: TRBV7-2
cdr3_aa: CASSLVAATSETQYF

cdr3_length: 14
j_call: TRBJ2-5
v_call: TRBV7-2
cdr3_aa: CASSLLGGRETQYF

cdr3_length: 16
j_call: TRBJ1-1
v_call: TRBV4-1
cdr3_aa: CASSQDGRGVNTEAFF

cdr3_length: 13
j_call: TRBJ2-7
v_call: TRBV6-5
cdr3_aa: CASSQGPLYEQYF

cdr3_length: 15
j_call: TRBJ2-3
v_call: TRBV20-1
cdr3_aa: CSALGSGSLLDTQYF

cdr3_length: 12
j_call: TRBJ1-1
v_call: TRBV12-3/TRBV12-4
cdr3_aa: CASALPGTEAFF

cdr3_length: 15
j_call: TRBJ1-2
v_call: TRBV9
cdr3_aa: CASRRGQGLNYGYTF

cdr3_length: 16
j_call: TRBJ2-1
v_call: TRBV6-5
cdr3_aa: CASSYGTGGPYNEQFF

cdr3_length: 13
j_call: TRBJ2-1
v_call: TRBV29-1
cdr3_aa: CSVSALAYNEQFF

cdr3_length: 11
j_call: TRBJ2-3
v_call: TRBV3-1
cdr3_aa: CASRKTDTQYF

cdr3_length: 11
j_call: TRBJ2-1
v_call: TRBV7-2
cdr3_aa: CASSSGNEQFF

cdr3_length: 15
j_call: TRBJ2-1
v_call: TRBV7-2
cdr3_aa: CASSLGLPGFSEQFF

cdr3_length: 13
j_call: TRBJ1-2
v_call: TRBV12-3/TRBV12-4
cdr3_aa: CASSAGRPYGYTF

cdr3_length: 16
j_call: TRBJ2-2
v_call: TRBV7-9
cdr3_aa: CASSLEVRGSTGELFF

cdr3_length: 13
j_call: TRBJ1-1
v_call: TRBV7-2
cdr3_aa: CASSLMEGTEAFF

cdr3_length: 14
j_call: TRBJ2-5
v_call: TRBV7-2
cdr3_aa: CASSMGQGAETQYF

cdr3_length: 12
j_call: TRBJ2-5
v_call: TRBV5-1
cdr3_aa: CASSAGLETQYF

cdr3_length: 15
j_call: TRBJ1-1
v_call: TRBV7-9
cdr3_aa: CASSLDQGGNTEAFF

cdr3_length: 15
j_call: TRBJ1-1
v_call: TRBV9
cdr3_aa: CASSATGTPNTEAFF

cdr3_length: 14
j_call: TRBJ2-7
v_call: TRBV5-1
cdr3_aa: CASSFGTDKGEQYF

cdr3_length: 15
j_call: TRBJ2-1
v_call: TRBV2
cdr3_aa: CASSEDSGVINEQFF

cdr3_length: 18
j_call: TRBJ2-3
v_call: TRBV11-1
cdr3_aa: CASSDPSGGPSLTDTQYF

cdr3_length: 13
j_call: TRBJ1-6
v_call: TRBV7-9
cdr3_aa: CASSLGGQVPLHF

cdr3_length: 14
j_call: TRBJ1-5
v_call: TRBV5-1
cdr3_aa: CASSPGQGSQPQHF

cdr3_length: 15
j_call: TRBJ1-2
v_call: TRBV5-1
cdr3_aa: CASSLALTGNYGYTF

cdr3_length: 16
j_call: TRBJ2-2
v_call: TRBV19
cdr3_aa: CASAKTSGRVTGELFF

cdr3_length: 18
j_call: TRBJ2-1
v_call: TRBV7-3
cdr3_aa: CASSLIPGGLNSYNEQFF

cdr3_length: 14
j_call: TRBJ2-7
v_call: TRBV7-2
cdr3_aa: CASSFDDPPYEQYF

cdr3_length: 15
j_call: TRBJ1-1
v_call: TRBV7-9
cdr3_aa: CASSLELPGSTEAFF

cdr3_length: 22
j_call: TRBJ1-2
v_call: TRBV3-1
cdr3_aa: CASSPRLVGPLALKDMDYGYTF

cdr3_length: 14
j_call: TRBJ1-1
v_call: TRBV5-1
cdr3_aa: CASSGGLINTEAFF

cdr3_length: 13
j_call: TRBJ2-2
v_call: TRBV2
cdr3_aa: CATMTGSTGELFF

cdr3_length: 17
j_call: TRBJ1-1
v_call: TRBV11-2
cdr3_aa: CASSLMGVGGKGTEAFF

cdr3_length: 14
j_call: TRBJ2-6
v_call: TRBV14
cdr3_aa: CASSQLSGANVLTF

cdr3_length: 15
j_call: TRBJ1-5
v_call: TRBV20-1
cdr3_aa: CSALRGTDSNQPQHF

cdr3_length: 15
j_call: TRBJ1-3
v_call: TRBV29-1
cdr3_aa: CSVMGQEPNGNTIYF

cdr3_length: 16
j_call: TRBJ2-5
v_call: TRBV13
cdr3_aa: CASSRRTSPDQETQYF

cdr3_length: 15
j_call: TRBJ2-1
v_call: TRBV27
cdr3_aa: CASSLRRESQGEQFF

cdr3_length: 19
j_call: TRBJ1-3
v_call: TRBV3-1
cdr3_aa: CASSQGGGGATGSGNTIYF

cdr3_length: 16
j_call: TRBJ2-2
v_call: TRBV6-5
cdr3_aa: CASSYEARRFAGELFF

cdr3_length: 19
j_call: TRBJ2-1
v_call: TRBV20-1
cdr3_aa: CSAPGGGLAGLSSYNEQFF

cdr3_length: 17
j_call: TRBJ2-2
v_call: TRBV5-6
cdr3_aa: CASSARRRDTNTGELFF

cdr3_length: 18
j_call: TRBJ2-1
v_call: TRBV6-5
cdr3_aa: CASSSGLAGGPTYNEQFF